The 17 T cell receptor beta chains below were found in one sample sequenced in a study of CD8+CD57+ T cells in acquired aplastic anemia. Investigators profiled TCR beta VDJ and CDR3 from genomic DNA template. Using its own MiXCR run on the reads, TCRdb lists one record per CDR3 protein. The sample contains around 200,000 distinct CDR3 sequences, around 63% of which appear only once. Patients who underwent sequencing had shown CD8+CD57+ cell expansion by flow cytometry. The material sequenced was sorted CD4+, CD8+, or CD8+CD57+ T cells (not recorded which) from PBMCs. The receptors derive from a human donor with aplastic anemia.

This clonotype was seen many times. This chain connects TRBV5-1 to TRBJ1-1; 7 bases map to TRBD1. With 1 base clipped from V and 6 bases from J, the junction kept 6 bases outside the gene matches. This CDR3 is built from 14 residues. Germline lookup yields CDR1 SGHRS and CDR2 YFSETQ. CDR3 nucleotide sequence: TGCGCCAGCAGCTTGAGTCCAGGGGGTCCTGAAGCTTTCTTT. Translating gives CASSLSPGGPEAFF.

This chain links TRBV24-1 with TRBJ1-5, with a tentative D call TRBD1 (5 bases). There are 13 residues in the CDR3. Trimming stripped 8 bases from V and 2 bases from J, with 9 bases between. Germline lookup yields CDR1 KGHDR and CDR2 SFDVKD. The CDR3 loop is CATNRDGNQPQHF. For the CDR3, the DNA is TGTGCCACCAACCGGGACGGCAATCAGCCCCAGCATTTT.

This clonotype was recorded many times. The V call is TRBV27, the J call TRBJ1-2, with D perhaps matching TRBD1 (5 bases). CDR3 length equals 13 residues. Trimming shortened V by 5 bases and J by 2 bases, and 9 bases separated the two germline ends. Germline V gene data show CDR1 as MNHEY and CDR2 as SMNVEV (reference sequence). CDR3 DNA: TGTGCCAGCAGTCCGGGACTGAACTATGGCTACACCTTC. This encodes CASSPGLNYGYTF.

In this sample, this clonotype turned up a few times. The chain uses TRBV25-1 and TRBJ1-1; perhaps TRBD1 as D (6 bases). V was pared by 1 base and J by 0 bases, with 15 bases between. Germline V gene data show CDR1 as MGHDK and CDR2 as SYGVNS. This CDR3 is 17 amino acids long. For the CDR3, the DNA is TGTGCCAGCAGTGAATCGCGTCCCGGGACAATGAACACTGAAGCTTTCTTT. As protein: CASSESRPGTMNTEAFF.

The chain combines TRBV7-2 with TRBJ2-2; 7 nucleotides align to TRBD1. This CDR3 has 14 residues. V lost 5 bases, J lost 8 bases, and 8 bases stayed unmatched. Per germline, CDR1 SGHTA and CDR2 FQGNSA. CDR3 sequence (DNA): TGTGCCAGCAGCCCACGGACAGGATCTGGGGAGCTGTTTTTT. Translated, it gives CASSPRTGSGELFF.

V and J are TRBV7-9 and TRBJ2-5, with D unclear. Trimming stripped 1 base from V and 2 bases from J, with 8 bases between. This CDR3 has 14 residues. Germline assignment: CDR1 SEHNR and CDR2 FQNEAQ (reference sequence). The CDR3 bases are TGTGCCAGCAGCTTAGGTTCTAATCAAGAGACCCAGTACTTC. It codes for CASSLGSNQETQYF.

The rearrangement links TRBV20-1 to TRBJ1-2; D gene uncertain. The germline V gene has CDR1 DFQATT and CDR2 SNEGSKA (reference sequence). The CDR3 runs 13 residues. The ends were cut back, 2 bases at V and 2 bases at J, with 9 bases in the middle. This CDR3 reads CSARKGPNYGYTF. CDR3 nucleotide sequence: TGCAGTGCTAGAAAGGGTCCGAACTATGGCTACACCTTC.

This clonotype was observed a handful of times. The chain recombines TRBV20-1 with TRBJ2-7; 12 nucleotides match TRBD2. CDR1 is DFQATT and CDR2 is SNEGSKA in the germline V gene (reference sequence). With 0 bases clipped from V and 4 bases from J, the junction kept 4 bases outside the gene matches. The CDR3 has 15 amino acids. CDR3 nucleotide sequence: TGCAGTGCTAGAGATCGCCTAGCGGGGGGGTACGAGCAGTACTTC. Protein: CSARDRLAGGYEQYF.

This clonotype was found many times. This rearrangement joins TRBV24-1 to TRBJ1-1, with D perhaps TRBD1 (6 bases). Per the germline V gene, CDR1 is KGHDR and CDR2 is SFDVKD. V lost 6 bases and J lost 6, with 7 bases in between. CDR3 size: 11 residues. CDR3 protein: CATSYRAEAFF. The CDR3 region has the DNA TGTGCCACCAGTTACAGGGCTGAAGCTTTCTTT.

This clonotype was counted a single time. This chain joins TRBV7-2 and TRBJ2-5, with TRBD1 matching over 8 bases. V lost 6 bases to trimming and J lost 5 bases; unmatched junction nucleotides: 5. CDR1 is SGHTA, CDR2 FQGNSA, per germline. The CDR3 covers 13 residues. CDR3 amino acids: CASRYTGGETQYF. The CDR3 bases are TGTGCCAGCAGGTACACAGGGGGTGAGACCCAGTACTTC. The full variable domain, completed using reference TRBV7-2 and TRBJ2-5, is GAGVSQSPSNKVTEKGKDVELRCDPISGHTALYWYRQSLGQGLEFLIYFQGNSAPDKSGLPSDRFSAERTGGSVSTLTIQRTQQEDSAVYLCASRYTGGETQYFGPGTRLLVL.

The chain combines TRBV7-8 with TRBJ2-2; possibly TRBD1 for D (6 bases). CDR1 and CDR2 from the germline V gene are SGHVS and FQNEAQ. There are 12 residues in the CDR3. Trimming cost V 1 base and J 9 bases, with 6 bases left between them. CDR3 protein: CASSLGDRELFF. CDR3 coding DNA: TGTGCCAGCAGCTTAGGGGACAGGGAGCTGTTTTTT.

This clonotype has only one observation. V gene TRBV7-3 combines with J gene TRBJ2-1; a possible D gene is TRBD1 (6 bases). With 1 base removed from V and 5 bases from J, the gap between germline ends came to 15 bases. Germline CDR1 reads SGHTA; CDR2 reads FQGTGA. CDR3 length: 16 amino acids. The CDR3 bases are TGTGCCAGCAGCTTAAAGATGGGTCAGGGGCACAATGAGCAGTTCTTC. Encoded protein: CASSLKMGQGHNEQFF.

Points on this clonotype: This may stem from a read error, because a much larger clone lies one nucleotide away. This chain uses TRBV10-3 with TRBJ2-1; D call uncertain. CDR1 is ENHRY and CDR2 is SYGVKD in the germline V gene. The length of the CDR3 is 14 residues. V shed 5 bases and J shed 9 bases, with 17 bases lying between them. The CDR3 coding sequence is TGTGCCATCAGTTACAGACGTTTCGGCGGTGAGCAGTTCTTC. Its translation: CAISYRRFGGEQFF.

The chain has TRBV7-6 and TRBJ2-7; 7 nucleotides match TRBD1. Germline V gives CDR1 SGHVS, CDR2 FNYEAQ. This CDR3 region has 16 residues. The ends lost 1 base at V and 1 base at J; junction bases unmatched: 7. The CDR3 region is CASSLDPGQSSYEQYF. The CDR3 region has the DNA TGTGCCAGCAGCTTAGACCCGGGACAGAGTTCCTACGAGCAGTACTTC.

This chain connects TRBV6-7 to TRBJ2-7, with a weak D call TRBD2 (7 bases). TRBV6-7 is designated an ORF whose function remains uncertain. V was trimmed by 6 bases and J by 5 bases, leaving 20 bases between them. This CDR3 region has 15 residues. The CDR3 loop is CASSPGGGLCNEQYF. In DNA form, the CDR3 reads TGTGCCAGCAGCCCTGGGGGGGGGCTCTGCAACGAGCAGTACTTC.

This clonotype was picked up a small number of times. Here the CDR3 DNA reads TGTGCCAGCAGCTTGAGGGGCGACGATACACCCCTCCACTTT. It yields the protein CASSLRGDDTPLHF. This rearrangement joins TRBV5-5 to TRBJ1-6, with D maybe TRBD1 (5 bases). Per the germline V gene, CDR1 is SGHKS and CDR2 is YYEKEE (reference sequence). This CDR3 has 14 residues. V lost 1 base to trimming and J lost 11 bases, with 13 bases between them.

This clonotype occurred many times. The rearrangement links TRBV7-8 to TRBJ2-3, with D possibly being TRBD2 (6 bases). The CDR3 is 14 residues long. CDR1 and CDR2 from the germline V gene are SGHVS and FQNEAQ. Trimming took 6 bases from V and 4 from J, leaving 14 bases between them. CDR3 coding DNA: TGTGCCAGCAGTTCCGGGGGATCGGCAGATACGCAGTATTTT. This codes for CASSSGGSADTQYF.